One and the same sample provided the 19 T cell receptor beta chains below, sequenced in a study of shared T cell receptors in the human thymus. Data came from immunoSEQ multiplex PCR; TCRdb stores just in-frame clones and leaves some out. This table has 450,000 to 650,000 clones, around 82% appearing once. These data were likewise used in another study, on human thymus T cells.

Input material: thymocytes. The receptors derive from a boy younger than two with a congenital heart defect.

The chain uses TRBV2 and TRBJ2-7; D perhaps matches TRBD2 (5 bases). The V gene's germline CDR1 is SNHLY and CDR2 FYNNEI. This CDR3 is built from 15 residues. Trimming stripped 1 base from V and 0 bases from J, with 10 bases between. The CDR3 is CASSEVYSDSYEQYF. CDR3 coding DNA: TGTGCCAGCAGTGAAGTTTATAGCGACTCCTACGAGCAGTACTTC.

The CDR3 reads CASSQDPSTSGNDYEQYF. DNA of the CDR3: TGCGCCAGCAGCCAAGATCCCTCAACTAGCGGGAACGACTACGAGCAGTACTTC. V gene TRBV4-3 combines with J gene TRBJ2-7, with 10 bases fitting TRBD2. The junction had 11 bases not matched to a gene; V was cut back by 0 bases and J by 3 bases. Germline V gives CDR1 LGHNA, CDR2 YSLEER. The CDR3 is 18 amino acids.

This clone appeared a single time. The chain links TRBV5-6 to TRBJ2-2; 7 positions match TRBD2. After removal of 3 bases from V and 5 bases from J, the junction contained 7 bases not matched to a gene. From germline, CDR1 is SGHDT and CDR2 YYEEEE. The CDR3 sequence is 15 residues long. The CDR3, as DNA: TGTGCCAGCAGCTCAGCAGCGGGGCCTACCGGGGAGCTGTTTTTT. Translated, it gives CASSSAAGPTGELFF.

CDR3 sequence: CASSLGTGRYSNQPQHF. The DNA for the CDR3 is TGTGCCAGCAGCTTGGGAACAGGTCGATATAGCAATCAGCCCCAGCATTTT. The J gene is TRBJ1-5, the V gene TRBV7-9; maybe TRBD1 (5 bases). The germline V and J ends were trimmed by 3 bases and 0 bases, with 15 bases remaining between them. This CDR3 comprises 17 residues. The V gene's germline CDR1 is SEHNR and CDR2 FQNEAQ (reference sequence).

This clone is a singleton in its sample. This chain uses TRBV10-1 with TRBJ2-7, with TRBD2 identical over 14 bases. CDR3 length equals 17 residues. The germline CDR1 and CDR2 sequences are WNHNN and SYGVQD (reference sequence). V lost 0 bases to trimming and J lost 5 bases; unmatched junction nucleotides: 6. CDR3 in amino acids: CASSESGLAGVTHEQYF. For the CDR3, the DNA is TGCGCCAGCAGTGAGTCGGGACTAGCGGGAGTAACCCACGAGCAGTACTTC.

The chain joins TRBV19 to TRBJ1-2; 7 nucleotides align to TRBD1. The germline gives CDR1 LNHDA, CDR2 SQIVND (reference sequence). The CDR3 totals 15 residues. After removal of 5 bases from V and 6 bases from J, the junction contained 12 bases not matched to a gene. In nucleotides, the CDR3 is TGTGCCAGTAGTTGGTGGACCGAGGGGACAGATGGCTACACCTTC. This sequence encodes CASSWWTEGTDGYTF.

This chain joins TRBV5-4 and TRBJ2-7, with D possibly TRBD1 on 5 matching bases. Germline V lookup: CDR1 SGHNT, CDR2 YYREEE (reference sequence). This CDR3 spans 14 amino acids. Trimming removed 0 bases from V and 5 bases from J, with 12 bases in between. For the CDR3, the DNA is TGTGCCAGCAGCTTGGAGGGGTTTGGAAACGAGCAGTACTTC. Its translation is CASSLEGFGNEQYF.

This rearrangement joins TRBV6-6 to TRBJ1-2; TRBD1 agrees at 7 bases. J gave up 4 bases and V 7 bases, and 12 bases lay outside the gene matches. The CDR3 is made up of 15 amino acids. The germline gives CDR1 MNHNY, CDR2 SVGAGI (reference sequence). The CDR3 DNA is TGTGCCAGCACCTATTTGACAGGGCCCTCCTATGGCTACACCTTC. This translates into CASTYLTGPSYGYTF.

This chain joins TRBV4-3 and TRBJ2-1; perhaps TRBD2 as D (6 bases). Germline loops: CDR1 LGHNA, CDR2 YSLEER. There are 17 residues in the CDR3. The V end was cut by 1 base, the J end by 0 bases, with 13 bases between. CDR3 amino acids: CASSQVTRESSYNEQFF. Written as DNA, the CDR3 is TGCGCCAGCAGCCAAGTGACACGGGAGAGCTCCTACAATGAGCAGTTCTTC.

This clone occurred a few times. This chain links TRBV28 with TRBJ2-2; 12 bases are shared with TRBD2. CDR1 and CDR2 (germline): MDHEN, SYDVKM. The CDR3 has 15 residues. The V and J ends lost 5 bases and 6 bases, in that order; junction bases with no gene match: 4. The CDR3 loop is CASSQLAGGPGELFF. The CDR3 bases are TGTGCCAGCAGTCAGCTAGCGGGAGGGCCCGGGGAGCTGTTTTTT.

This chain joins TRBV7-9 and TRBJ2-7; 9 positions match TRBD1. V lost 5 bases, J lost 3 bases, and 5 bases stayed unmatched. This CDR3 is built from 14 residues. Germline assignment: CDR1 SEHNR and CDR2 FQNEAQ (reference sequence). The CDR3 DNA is TGTGCCAGCAGCCCGGGACAGGGCCTCTACGAGCAGTACTTC. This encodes CASSPGQGLYEQYF. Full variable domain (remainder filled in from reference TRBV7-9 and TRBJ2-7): DTGVSQNPRHKITKRGQNVTFRCDPISEHNRLYWYRQTLGQGPEFLTYFQNEAQLEKSRLLSDRFSAERPKGSFSTLEIQRTEQGDSAMYLCASSPGQGLYEQYFGPGTRLTVT.

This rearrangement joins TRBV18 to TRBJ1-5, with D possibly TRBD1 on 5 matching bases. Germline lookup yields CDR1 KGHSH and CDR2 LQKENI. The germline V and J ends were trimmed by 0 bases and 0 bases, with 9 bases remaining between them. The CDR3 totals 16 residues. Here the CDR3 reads CASSPPGGDSNQPQHF. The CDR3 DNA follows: TGTGCCAGCTCACCACCGGGGGGGGATAGCAATCAGCCCCAGCATTTT.

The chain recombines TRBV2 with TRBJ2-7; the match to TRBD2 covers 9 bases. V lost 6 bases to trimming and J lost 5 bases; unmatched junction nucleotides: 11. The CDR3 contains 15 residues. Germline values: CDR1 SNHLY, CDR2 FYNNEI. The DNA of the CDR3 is TGTGCCAGCAGAGGGACTAGCTGGGCCGTGGACGAGCAGTACTTC. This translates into CASRGTSWAVDEQYF.

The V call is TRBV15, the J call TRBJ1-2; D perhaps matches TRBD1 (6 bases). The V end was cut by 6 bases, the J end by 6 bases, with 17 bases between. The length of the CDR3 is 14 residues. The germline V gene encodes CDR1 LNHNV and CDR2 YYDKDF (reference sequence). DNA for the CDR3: TGTGCCACCAGTGCCTTCGGGGGGCCCGATGGCTACACCTTC. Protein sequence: CATSAFGGPDGYTF.

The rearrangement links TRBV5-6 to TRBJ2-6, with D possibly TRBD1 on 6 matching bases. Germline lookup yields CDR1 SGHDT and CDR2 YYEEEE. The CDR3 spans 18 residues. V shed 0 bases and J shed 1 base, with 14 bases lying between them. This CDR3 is CASSLARSRGSGANVLTF. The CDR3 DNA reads TGTGCCAGCAGCTTGGCCAGGAGCAGGGGATCTGGGGCCAACGTCCTGACTTTC.

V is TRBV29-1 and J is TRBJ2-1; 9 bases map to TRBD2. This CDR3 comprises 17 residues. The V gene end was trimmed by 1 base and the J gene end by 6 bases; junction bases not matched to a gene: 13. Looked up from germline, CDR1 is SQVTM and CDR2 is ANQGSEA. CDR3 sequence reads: CSVEAPPSSGIPNEQFF. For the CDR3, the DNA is TGCAGCGTTGAAGCCCCCCCCTCTAGCGGGATCCCCAATGAGCAGTTCTTC.

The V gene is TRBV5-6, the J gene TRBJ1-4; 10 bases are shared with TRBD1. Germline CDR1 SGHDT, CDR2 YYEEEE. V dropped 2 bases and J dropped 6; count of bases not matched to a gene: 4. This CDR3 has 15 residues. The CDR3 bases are TGTGCCAGCAGCTTAAGGGACAGGGGATATGAAAAACTGTTTTTT. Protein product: CASSLRDRGYEKLFF.

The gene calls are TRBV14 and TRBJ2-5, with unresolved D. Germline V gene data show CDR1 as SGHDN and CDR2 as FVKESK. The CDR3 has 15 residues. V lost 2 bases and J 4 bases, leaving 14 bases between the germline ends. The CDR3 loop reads CASSQLGRSRETQYF. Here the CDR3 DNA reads TGTGCCAGCAGCCAATTAGGTAGGAGCCGAGAGACCCAGTACTTC. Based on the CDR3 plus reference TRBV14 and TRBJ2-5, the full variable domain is EAGVTQFPSHSVIEKGQTVTLRCDPISGHDNLYWYRRVMGKEIKFLLHFVKESKQDESGMPNNRFLAERTGGTYSTLKVQPAELEDSGVYFCASSQLGRSRETQYFGPGTRLLVL.

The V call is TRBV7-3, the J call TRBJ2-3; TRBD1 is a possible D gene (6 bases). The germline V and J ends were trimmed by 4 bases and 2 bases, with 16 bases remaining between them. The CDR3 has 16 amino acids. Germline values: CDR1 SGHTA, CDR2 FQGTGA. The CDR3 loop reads CASSWGSGGDTDTQYF. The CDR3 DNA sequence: TGTGCCAGCAGCTGGGGTAGTGGGGGCGACACAGATACGCAGTATTTT.